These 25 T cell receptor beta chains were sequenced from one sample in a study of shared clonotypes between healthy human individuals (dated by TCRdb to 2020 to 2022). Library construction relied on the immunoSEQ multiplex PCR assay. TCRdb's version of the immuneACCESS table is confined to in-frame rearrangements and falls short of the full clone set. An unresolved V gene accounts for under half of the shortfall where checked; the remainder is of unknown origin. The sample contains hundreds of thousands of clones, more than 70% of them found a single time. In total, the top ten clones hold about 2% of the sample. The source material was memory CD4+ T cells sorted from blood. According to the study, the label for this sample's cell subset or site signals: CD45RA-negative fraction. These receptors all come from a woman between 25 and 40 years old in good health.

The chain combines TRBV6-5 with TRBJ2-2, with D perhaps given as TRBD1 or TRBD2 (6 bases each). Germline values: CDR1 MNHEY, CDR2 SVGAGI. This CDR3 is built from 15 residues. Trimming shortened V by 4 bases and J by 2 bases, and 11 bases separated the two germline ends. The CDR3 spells CASSSGGGNTGELFF. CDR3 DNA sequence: TGTGCCAGCAGTTCAGGAGGGGGTAACACCGGGGAGCTGTTTTTT.

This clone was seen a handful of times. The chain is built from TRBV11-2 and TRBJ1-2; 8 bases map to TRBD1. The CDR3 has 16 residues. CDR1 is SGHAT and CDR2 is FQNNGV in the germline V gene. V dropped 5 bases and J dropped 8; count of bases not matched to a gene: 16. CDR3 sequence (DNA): TGTGCCAGCAGCCGAGATGGCTCCGGACAGGGCAGCGGCTACACCTTC. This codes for CASSRDGSGQGSGYTF.

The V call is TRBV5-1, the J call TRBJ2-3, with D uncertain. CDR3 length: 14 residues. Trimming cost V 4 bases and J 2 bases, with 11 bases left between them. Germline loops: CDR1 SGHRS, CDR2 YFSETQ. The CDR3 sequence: CASSPDRLTDTQYF. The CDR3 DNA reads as TGCGCCAGCAGCCCTGATAGGCTCACAGATACGCAGTATTTT.

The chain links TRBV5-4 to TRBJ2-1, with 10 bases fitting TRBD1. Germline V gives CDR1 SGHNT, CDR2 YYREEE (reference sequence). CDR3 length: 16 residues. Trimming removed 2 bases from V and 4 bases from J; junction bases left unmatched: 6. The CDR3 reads CASSLPGQGVYNEQFF. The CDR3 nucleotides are TGTGCCAGCAGCTTACCTGGACAGGGGGTGTACAATGAGCAGTTCTTC. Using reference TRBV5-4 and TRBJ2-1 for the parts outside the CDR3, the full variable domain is ETGVTQSPTHLIKTRGQQVTLRCSSQSGHNTVSWYQQALGQGPQFIFQYYREEENGRGNFPPRFSGLQFPNYSSELNVNALELDDSALYLCASSLPGQGVYNEQFFGPGTRLTVL.

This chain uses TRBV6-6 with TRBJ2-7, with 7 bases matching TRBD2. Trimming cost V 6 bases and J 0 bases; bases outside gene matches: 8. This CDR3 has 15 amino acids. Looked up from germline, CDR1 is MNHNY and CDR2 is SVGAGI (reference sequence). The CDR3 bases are TGTGCCAGCAGAAATAGCGGGTCTAGCTCCTACGAGCAGTACTTC. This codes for CASRNSGSSSYEQYF.

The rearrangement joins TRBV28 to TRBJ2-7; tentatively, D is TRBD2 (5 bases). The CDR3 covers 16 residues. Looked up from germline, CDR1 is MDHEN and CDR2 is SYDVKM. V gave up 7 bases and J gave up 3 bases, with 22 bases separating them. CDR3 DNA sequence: TGTGCCAGCACCCCTTCGGGGAGCGGAGCCCTCTACGAGCAGTACTTC. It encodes CASTPSGSGALYEQYF. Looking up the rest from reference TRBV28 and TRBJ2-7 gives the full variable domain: DVKVTQSSRYLVKRTGEKVFLECVQDMDHENMFWYRQDPGLGLRLIYFSYDVKMKEKGDIPEGYSVSREKKERFSLILESASTNQTSMYLCASTPSGSGALYEQYFGPGTRLTVT.

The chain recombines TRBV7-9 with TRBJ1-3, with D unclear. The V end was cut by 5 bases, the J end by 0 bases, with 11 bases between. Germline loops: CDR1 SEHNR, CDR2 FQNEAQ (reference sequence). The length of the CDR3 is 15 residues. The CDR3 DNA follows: TGTGCCAGCAGCCTCCACATGAGCTCTGGAAACACCATATATTTT. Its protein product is CASSLHMSSGNTIYF. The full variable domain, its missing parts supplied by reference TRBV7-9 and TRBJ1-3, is DTGVSQNPRHKITKRGQNVTFRCDPISEHNRLYWYRQTLGQGPEFLTYFQNEAQLEKSRLLSDRFSAERPKGSFSTLEIQRTEQGDSAMYLCASSLHMSSGNTIYFGEGSWLTVV.

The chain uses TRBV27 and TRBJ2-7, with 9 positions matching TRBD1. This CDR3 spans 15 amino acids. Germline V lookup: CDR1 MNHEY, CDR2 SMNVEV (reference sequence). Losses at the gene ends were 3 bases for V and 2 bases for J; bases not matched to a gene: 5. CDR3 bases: TGTGCCAGCAGTTTCATCGGGACAGGGACCTACGAGCAGTACTTC. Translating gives CASSFIGTGTYEQYF.

Here the CDR3 DNA reads TGCGCCAGCAGCCAAGGGTACTCGATGGGGTATGAGCAGTACTTC. This sequence encodes CASSQGYSMGYEQYF. The chain employs TRBV4-1 and TRBJ2-7, with D hard to call. The CDR3 length is 15 residues. The germline CDR1 and CDR2 sequences are MGHRA and YSYEKL. Trimming cost V 1 base and J 7 bases, with 17 bases left between them.

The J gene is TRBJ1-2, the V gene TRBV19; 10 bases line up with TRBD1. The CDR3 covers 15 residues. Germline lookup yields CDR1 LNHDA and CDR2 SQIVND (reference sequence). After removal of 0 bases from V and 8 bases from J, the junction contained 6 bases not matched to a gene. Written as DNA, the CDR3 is TGTGCCAGTAGTATAGATCCCCTGACAGGGGGCGGCTACACCTTC. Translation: CASSIDPLTGGGYTF. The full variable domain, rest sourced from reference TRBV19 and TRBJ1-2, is DGGITQSPKYLFRKEGQNVTLSCEQNLNHDAMYWYRQDPGQGLRLIYYSQIVNDFQKGDIAEGYSVSREKKESFPLTVTSAQKNPTAFYLCASSIDPLTGGGYTFGSGTRLTVV.

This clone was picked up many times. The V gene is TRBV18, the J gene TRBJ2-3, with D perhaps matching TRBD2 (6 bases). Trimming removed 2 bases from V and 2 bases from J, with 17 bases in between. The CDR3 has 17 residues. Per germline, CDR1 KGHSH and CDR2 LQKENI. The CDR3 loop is CASSPGTGALVTDTQYF. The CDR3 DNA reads TGTGCCAGCTCACCAGGAACGGGAGCTCTTGTCACAGATACGCAGTATTTT.

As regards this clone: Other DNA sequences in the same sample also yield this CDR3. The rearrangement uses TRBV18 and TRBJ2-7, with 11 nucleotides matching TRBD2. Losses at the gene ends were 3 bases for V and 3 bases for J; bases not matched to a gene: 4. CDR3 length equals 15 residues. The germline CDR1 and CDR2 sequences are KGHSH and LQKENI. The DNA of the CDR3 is TGTGCCAGCTCACCGCTAGCGGGAGGTCTCTACGAGCAGTACTTC. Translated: CASSPLAGGLYEQYF.

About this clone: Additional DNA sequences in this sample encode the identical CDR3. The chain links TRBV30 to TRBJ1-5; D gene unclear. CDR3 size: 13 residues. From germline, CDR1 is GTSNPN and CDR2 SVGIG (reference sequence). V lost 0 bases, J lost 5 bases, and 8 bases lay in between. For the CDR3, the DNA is TGTGCCTGGAGTGTGGCAGGAGATCAGCCCCAGCATTTT. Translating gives CAWSVAGDQPQHF.

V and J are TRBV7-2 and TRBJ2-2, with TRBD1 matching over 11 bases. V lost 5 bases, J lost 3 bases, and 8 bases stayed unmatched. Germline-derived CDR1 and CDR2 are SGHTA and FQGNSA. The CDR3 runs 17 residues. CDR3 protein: CASSPDRGLVDTGELFF. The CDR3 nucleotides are TGTGCCAGCAGCCCGGACAGGGGGCTTGTGGACACCGGGGAGCTGTTTTTT.

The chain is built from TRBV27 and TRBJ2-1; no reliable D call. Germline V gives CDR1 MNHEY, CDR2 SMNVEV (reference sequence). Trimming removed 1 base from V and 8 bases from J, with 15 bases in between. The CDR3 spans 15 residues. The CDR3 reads CASSLLTTTGHEQFF. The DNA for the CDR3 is TGTGCCAGCAGTTTATTGACCACGACCGGACATGAGCAGTTCTTC.

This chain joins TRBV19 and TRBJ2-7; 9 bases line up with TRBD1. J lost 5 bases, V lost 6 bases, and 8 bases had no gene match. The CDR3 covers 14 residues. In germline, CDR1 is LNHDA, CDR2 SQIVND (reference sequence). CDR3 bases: TGTGCCAGTAGGAGACCGGGACAGGGTAACGAGCAGTACTTC. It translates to CASRRPGQGNEQYF.

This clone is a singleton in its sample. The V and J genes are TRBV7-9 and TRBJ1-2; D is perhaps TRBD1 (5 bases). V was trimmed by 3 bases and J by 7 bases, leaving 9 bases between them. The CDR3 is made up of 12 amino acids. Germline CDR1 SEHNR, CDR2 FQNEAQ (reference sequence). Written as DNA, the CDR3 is TGTGCCAGCAGCTTCTGGACAAGTGGCTACACCTTC. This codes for CASSFWTSGYTF.

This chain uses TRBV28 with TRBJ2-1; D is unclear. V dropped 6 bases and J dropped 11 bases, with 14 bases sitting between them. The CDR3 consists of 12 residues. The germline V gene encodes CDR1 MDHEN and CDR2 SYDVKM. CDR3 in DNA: TGTGCCAGCAGAAGCCGAGGTGCAAAGCAGTTCTTC. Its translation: CASRSRGAKQFF.

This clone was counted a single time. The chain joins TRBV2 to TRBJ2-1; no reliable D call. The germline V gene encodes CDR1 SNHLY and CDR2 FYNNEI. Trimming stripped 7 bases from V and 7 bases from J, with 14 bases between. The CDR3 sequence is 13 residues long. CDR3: CASTFTATNEQFF. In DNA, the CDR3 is TGTGCCAGCACCTTTACTGCTACTAATGAGCAGTTCTTC. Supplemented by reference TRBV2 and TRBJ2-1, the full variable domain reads EPEVTQTPSHQVTQMGQEVILRCVPISNHLYFYWYRQILGQKVEFLVSFYNNEISEKSEIFDDQFSVERPDGSNFTLKIRSTKLEDSAMYFCASTFTATNEQFFGPGTRLTVL.

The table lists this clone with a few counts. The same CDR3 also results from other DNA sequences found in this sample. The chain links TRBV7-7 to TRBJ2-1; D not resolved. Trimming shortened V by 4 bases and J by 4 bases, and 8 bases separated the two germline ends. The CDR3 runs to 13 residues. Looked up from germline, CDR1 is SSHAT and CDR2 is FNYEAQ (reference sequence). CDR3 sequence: CASSSGGYNEQFF. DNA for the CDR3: TGTGCCAGCAGCTCGGGCGGATACAATGAGCAGTTCTTC.

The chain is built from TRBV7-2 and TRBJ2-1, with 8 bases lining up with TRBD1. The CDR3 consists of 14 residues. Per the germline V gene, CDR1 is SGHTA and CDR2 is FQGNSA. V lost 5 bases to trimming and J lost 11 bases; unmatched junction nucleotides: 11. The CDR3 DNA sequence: TGTGCCAGCAGCCGGACCGGACAGGGTGTTCAGCAGTTCTTC. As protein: CASSRTGQGVQQFF. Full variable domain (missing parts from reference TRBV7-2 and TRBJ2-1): GAGVSQSPSNKVTEKGKDVELRCDPISGHTALYWYRQSLGQGLEFLIYFQGNSAPDKSGLPSDRFSAERTGGSVSTLTIQRTQQEDSAVYLCASSRTGQGVQQFFGPGTRLTVL.

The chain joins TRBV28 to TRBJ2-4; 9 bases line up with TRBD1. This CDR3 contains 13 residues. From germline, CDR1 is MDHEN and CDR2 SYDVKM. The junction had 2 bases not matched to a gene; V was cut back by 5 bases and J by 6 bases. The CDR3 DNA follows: TGTGCCAGCAGTGGGGGACAGGGAAACATTCAGTACTTC. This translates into CASSGGQGNIQYF.

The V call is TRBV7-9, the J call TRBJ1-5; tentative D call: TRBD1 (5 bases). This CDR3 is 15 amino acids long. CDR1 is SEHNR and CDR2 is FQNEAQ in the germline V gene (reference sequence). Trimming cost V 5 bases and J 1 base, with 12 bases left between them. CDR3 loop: CASSTTGESNQPQHF. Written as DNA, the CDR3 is TGTGCCAGCAGCACAACAGGCGAGAGCAATCAGCCCCAGCATTTT.

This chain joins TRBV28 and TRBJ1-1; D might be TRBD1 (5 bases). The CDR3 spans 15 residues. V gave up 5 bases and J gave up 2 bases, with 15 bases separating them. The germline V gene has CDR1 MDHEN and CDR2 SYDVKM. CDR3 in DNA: TGTGCCAGCAGTCTACTCGGGACTTTTAACACTGAAGCTTTCTTT. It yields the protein CASSLLGTFNTEAFF. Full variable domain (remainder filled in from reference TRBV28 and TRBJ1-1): DVKVTQSSRYLVKRTGEKVFLECVQDMDHENMFWYRQDPGLGLRLIYFSYDVKMKEKGDIPEGYSVSREKKERFSLILESASTNQTSMYLCASSLLGTFNTEAFFGQGTRLTVV.

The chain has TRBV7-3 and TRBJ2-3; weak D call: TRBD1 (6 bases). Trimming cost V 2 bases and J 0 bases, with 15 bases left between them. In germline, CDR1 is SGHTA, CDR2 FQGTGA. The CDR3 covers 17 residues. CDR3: CASSLQGQQSSTDTQYF. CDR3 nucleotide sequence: TGTGCCAGCAGCTTACAGGGGCAGCAATCTAGCACAGATACGCAGTATTTT.